These 20 T cell receptor beta chains share one sample of origin, sequenced in a study of Graves' ophthalmopathy and Graves' hyperthyroidism. Investigators amplified TCR beta CDR3 regions from RNA transcripts. The first round was an RT-PCR with HTBI primers, and the second round was a multiplex PCR. TCRdb independently ran MiXCR on the multiplex PCR reads; one entry per CDR3 protein. The sample yields around 520,000 distinct CDR3 sequences, approximately 37% seen once. The sequencing input was peripheral blood or thyroid tissue (not recorded which). The source is an adult man with Graves' hyperthyroidism.

This clonotype was observed a few times. The V and J genes are TRBV19 and TRBJ1-1, with D tentatively TRBD1 (5 bases). V lost 3 bases to trimming and J lost 7 bases, with 9 bases between them. The CDR3 is 12 residues long. In germline, CDR1 is LNHDA, CDR2 SQIVND (reference sequence). The CDR3 region is CASSISGGEAFF. The CDR3 nucleotides read TGTGCCAGTAGTATTTCTGGGGGTGAAGCTTTCTTT. The variable domain in full, with the rest retrieved from reference TRBV19 and TRBJ1-1, is DGGITQSPKYLFRKEGQNVTLSCEQNLNHDAMYWYRQDPGQGLRLIYYSQIVNDFQKGDIAEGYSVSREKKESFPLTVTSAQKNPTAFYLCASSISGGEAFFGQGTRLTVV.

This clonotype was found once. The chain couples TRBV5-1 to TRBJ1-4, with TRBD1 as a possible D gene (6 bases). This CDR3 contains 13 residues. V lost 7 bases to trimming and J lost 3 bases, with 10 bases between them. Germline V gene sequence: CDR1 SGHRS, CDR2 YFSETQ. The CDR3 DNA sequence: TGCGCCAGCTCGGACAGCTCTAATGAAAAACTGTTTTTT. This gives the protein CASSDSSNEKLFF.

This clonotype was observed a few times. The chain has TRBV3-1 and TRBJ2-7, with D perhaps TRBD2 (5 bases). The V gene's germline CDR1 is LGHDT and CDR2 YNNKEL (reference sequence). V was clipped by 0 bases and J by 9 bases, with 12 bases between them. CDR3 length: 13 amino acids. Here the CDR3 DNA reads TGTGCCAGCAGCCAAGATCTTGAGCGGCGGCAGTACTTC. Amino acids: CASSQDLERRQYF.

The rearrangement links TRBV12-3 or TRBV12-4 to TRBJ2-7; tentatively, D is TRBD2 (6 bases). Trimming left V 8 bases short and J 7 bases short, with 18 bases between. The length of the CDR3 is 13 residues. CDR3 nucleotides: TGTGCCAGCGGTTCGGGACTTCCGGGGGAGCAGTACTTC. Protein sequence: CASGSGLPGEQYF.

In its sample, this clonotype was seen many times. The rearrangement links TRBV12-3 or TRBV12-4 to TRBJ2-7; possibly TRBD2 for D (6 bases). The ends were cut back, 3 bases at V and 6 bases at J, with 12 bases in the middle. The CDR3 runs 13 residues. CDR3 sequence: CASSLRGLGEQYF. The CDR3 nucleotides read TGTGCCAGCAGTTTGAGGGGACTCGGCGAGCAGTACTTC.

The chain links TRBV19 to TRBJ1-1, with D unclear. This CDR3 contains 15 residues. From germline, CDR1 is LNHDA and CDR2 SQIVND (reference sequence). Trimming left V 5 bases short and J 2 bases short, with 15 bases between. As DNA, the CDR3 is TGTGCCAGTAGTCCCCGTCGGGTGCCCAACACTGAAGCTTTCTTT. As protein: CASSPRRVPNTEAFF. Filled out from reference TRBV19 and TRBJ1-1, the complete variable domain reads DGGITQSPKYLFRKEGQNVTLSCEQNLNHDAMYWYRQDPGQGLRLIYYSQIVNDFQKGDIAEGYSVSREKKESFPLTVTSAQKNPTAFYLCASSPRRVPNTEAFFGQGTRLTVV.

In this sample, this clonotype turned up many times. The chain joins TRBV20-1 to TRBJ2-7; TRBD1 aligns across 8 bases. In germline, CDR1 is DFQATT, CDR2 SNEGSKA (reference sequence). CDR3 length: 16 amino acids. The J segment lost 3 bases and the V segment lost 3 bases, leaving 13 bases of the junction unmatched. CDR3 sequence: CSASQGQAVKIYEQYF. The CDR3 DNA is TGCAGTGCTAGCCAGGGACAGGCGGTGAAGATCTACGAGCAGTACTTC.

J is TRBJ2-7 and V is TRBV7-2; D is perhaps TRBD1 (8 bases). The germline V gene encodes CDR1 SGHTA and CDR2 FQGNSA. The CDR3 is made up of 15 amino acids. V was pared by 5 bases and J by 6 bases, with 20 bases between. CDR3 DNA: TGTGCCAGCAGCCCAACAGGGGGGGTGGTTGGCGAGCAGTACTTC. This gives the protein CASSPTGGVVGEQYF. The whole variable domain, remainder taken from reference TRBV7-2 and TRBJ2-7, is GAGVSQSPSNKVTEKGKDVELRCDPISGHTALYWYRQSLGQGLEFLIYFQGNSAPDKSGLPSDRFSAERTGGSVSTLTIQRTQQEDSAVYLCASSPTGGVVGEQYFGPGTRLTVT.

This clonotype was recorded a few times. The rearrangement joins TRBV2 to TRBJ2-3; 8 nucleotides align to TRBD2. Germline values: CDR1 SNHLY, CDR2 FYNNEI. The CDR3 is made up of 15 amino acids. V was clipped by 1 base and J by 5 bases; unmatched bases: 5. CDR3 DNA sequence: TGTGCCAGCAGTGAAGGTCTAGCGGGCCAAGATACGCAGTATTTT. The encoded protein is CASSEGLAGQDTQYF. The complete variable domain, with remaining parts taken from reference TRBV2 and TRBJ2-3, reads EPEVTQTPSHQVTQMGQEVILRCVPISNHLYFYWYRQILGQKVEFLVSFYNNEISEKSEIFDDQFSVERPDGSNFTLKIRSTKLEDSAMYFCASSEGLAGQDTQYFGPGTRLTVL.

The CDR3 sequence: CAISELWTGSYSHEQYF. The CDR3 DNA is TGTGCCATCAGTGAGTTATGGACAGGGTCGTATTCCCACGAGCAGTACTTC. V is TRBV10-3 and J is TRBJ2-7; 8 bases match TRBD1. The trim removed 1 base at V and 5 bases at J, leaving 13 bases unmatched. There are 17 residues in the CDR3. The germline CDR1 and CDR2 sequences are ENHRY and SYGVKD.

CDR3: CASSQAGNGNTIYF. CDR3 sequence (DNA): TGCGCCAGCAGCCAAGCGGGTAATGGAAACACCATATATTTT. The V gene is TRBV4-1, the J gene TRBJ1-3, with D unresolved. The CDR3 covers 14 residues. Trimming removed 1 base from V and 3 bases from J, with 7 bases in between. Per the germline V gene, CDR1 is MGHRA and CDR2 is YSYEKL.

A few counts support this clonotype. This chain joins TRBV5-1 and TRBJ2-7; the D gene is possibly TRBD1 (5 bases). The tail of the sequence fits TRBJ2-1 better, so the J call may be wrong. The CDR3 covers 14 residues. CDR1 and CDR2 (germline): SGHRS, YFSETQ. CDR3 in DNA: TGCGCCAGCAGCTTGCTTCCAGGGTCCAATGAGCAGTTCTTC. Amino acids: CASSLLPGSNEQFF.

This clonotype was recorded at least ten times. The V gene is TRBV7-3, the J gene TRBJ2-5; D remains unclear. Germline values: CDR1 SGHTA, CDR2 FQGTGA. This CDR3 spans 13 amino acids. Trimming shortened V by 5 bases and J by 4 bases, and 11 bases separated the two germline ends. CDR3 in amino acids: CASSLLWGETQYF. CDR3 bases: TGTGCCAGCAGCCTATTGTGGGGAGAGACCCAGTACTTC.

The V call is TRBV5-4, the J call TRBJ2-2; the D gene is possibly TRBD1 (6 bases). Per the germline V gene, CDR1 is SGHNT and CDR2 is YYREEE (reference sequence). This CDR3 is 14 amino acids long. V lost 5 bases to trimming and J lost 8 bases, with 16 bases between them. The CDR3: CASSTPTGTGELFF. DNA for the CDR3: TGTGCCAGCAGTACACCAACCGGGACAGGGGAGCTGTTTTTT.

The rearrangement links TRBV28 to TRBJ1-5; D may be TRBD1 (5 bases). The CDR3 has 15 amino acids. Between the trimmed V and J ends, which lost 4 bases and 0 bases, there was a span of 10 bases. Looked up from germline, CDR1 is MDHEN and CDR2 is SYDVKM. CDR3 nucleotides: TGTGCCAGCAGTTCAGGGTTCAATAGCAATCAGCCCCAGCATTTT. It yields the protein CASSSGFNSNQPQHF. Filled out from reference TRBV28 and TRBJ1-5, the complete variable domain reads DVKVTQSSRYLVKRTGEKVFLECVQDMDHENMFWYRQDPGLGLRLIYFSYDVKMKEKGDIPEGYSVSREKKERFSLILESASTNQTSMYLCASSSGFNSNQPQHFGDGTRLSIL.

The rearrangement joins TRBV20-1 to TRBJ2-7; weak D call: TRBD2 (6 bases). The last part of the DNA fits TRBJ2-1 better; the J call may be wrong. CDR3 length: 11 amino acids. Per germline, CDR1 DFQATT and CDR2 SNEGSKA (reference sequence). The CDR3 DNA sequence: TGCAGTGCTACCCCGGGAGATGAGCAGTTCTTC. It yields the protein CSATPGDEQFF.

This clonotype was recorded at least ten times. One end of the junction is discordant with germline, which a read error may explain. The V and J genes are TRBV10-3 and TRBJ1-5, with a tentative D call TRBD1 (6 bases). CDR1 ENHRY and CDR2 SYGVKD come from the germline V gene. The CDR3 extends over 15 amino acids. The CDR3 bases are TGTGCCATCAGGGCGGGTTTGGGGGGCAAACAGCCCCAGCATTTT. Protein product: CAIRAGLGGKQPQHF.

This clonotype showed up just a few times. The chain employs TRBV7-8 and TRBJ2-5; 10 nucleotides align to TRBD1. The CDR3 totals 12 residues. Germline CDR1 SGHVS, CDR2 FQNEAQ. This CDR3 is CASRQGAETQYF. As DNA, the CDR3 is TGTGCTTCACGACAGGGGGCTGAGACCCAGTACTTC.

Regarding this clonotype: At one end the junction does not follow the germline gene, possibly because of a read error. The chain uses TRBV24-1 and TRBJ2-5; 8 positions agree with TRBD1. The CDR3 is 15 residues long. The V gene's germline CDR1 is KGHDR and CDR2 SFDVKD. The CDR3 nucleotides read TGTGCCACCAGTGATCATCAGGGGGCTCAAGAGGCCCAGTACTTC. Translating gives CATSDHQGAQEAQYF.

The chain links TRBV29-1 to TRBJ1-1; D may be TRBD1 (6 bases). V lost 1 base and J 8 bases, leaving 11 bases between the germline ends. The germline gives CDR1 SQVTM, CDR2 ANQGSEA. The CDR3 contains 12 residues. CDR3 amino acids: CSVEGRGREAFF. CDR3 nucleotide sequence: TGCAGCGTTGAAGGCAGGGGTCGAGAAGCTTTCTTT.